This TCR beta chain stems from a study of neurological immune-mediated disorders. Germline CDR1 SGHAT, CDR2 FQNNGV. V lost 4 bases, J lost 5 bases, and 15 bases lay in between. This CDR3 comprises 14 residues. Each CDR3 protein gets one entry after TCRdb re-called the 5' RACE reads with MiXCR. The data contain about 45,000 distinct CDR3 sequences, about 14% of them seen just once; the ten biggest clones take up roughly 11%. This clonotype was recorded at least ten times. As for time point: longitudinal time-point 3. This receptor was taken from a man aged 25-45 years in good health. The sequencing input was PBMCs. V is TRBV11-2 and J is TRBJ2-7; possibly TRBD2 for D (5 bases). Written as DNA, the CDR3 is TGTGCCAGCAGCTCTGAGAGGGCTGGCGACGAGCAGTACTTC. It translates to CASSSERAGDEQYF.